The next 30 T cell receptor beta chains were all read from a single sample in a study of blood T cell repertoires in COVID-19. Using immunoSEQ multiplex PCR, the repertoire was profiled, and TCRdb retains in-frame clones only, with some absent. The sample has approximately 270,000 clones, around 88% seen once. Sequences were obtained from peripheral blood. The receptors stem from a man older than 75 with acute or convalescent COVID-19.

V usage is TRBV29-1 and J usage is TRBJ2-7; 11 bases are shared with TRBD1. The CDR3 sequence is 14 residues long. Germline V gene sequence: CDR1 SQVTM, CDR2 ANQGSEA. V lost 4 bases to trimming and J lost 4 bases; unmatched junction nucleotides: 6. This chain's CDR3 is CSVVWDRGGYEQYF. The CDR3 DNA sequence: TGCAGCGTTGTATGGGACAGGGGGGGTTACGAGCAGTACTTC.

J is TRBJ1-2 and V is TRBV6-6; D gene ambiguous. V lost 1 base and J lost 6, with 12 bases in between. Germline V CDR1 and CDR2: MNHNY, SVGAGI (reference sequence). This CDR3 spans 14 amino acids. The CDR3 loop reads CASSYYAGRDGYTF. The CDR3 coding sequence is TGTGCCAGCAGTTACTACGCGGGGAGGGATGGCTACACCTTC.

This rearrangement joins TRBV29-1 to TRBJ1-1, with D possibly being TRBD1 (5 bases). Germline V gives CDR1 SQVTM, CDR2 ANQGSEA. The CDR3 covers 11 residues. Trimming took off 7 bases at V and 3 bases at J, with 9 bases between the two ends. CDR3 sequence reads: CSGGRDTEAFF. The CDR3 coding sequence is TGCAGCGGGGGACGGGACACTGAAGCTTTCTTT.

The rearrangement joins TRBV19 to TRBJ2-1, with D perhaps TRBD1 (6 bases). V dropped 3 bases and J dropped 0 bases, with 12 bases sitting between them. The CDR3 extends over 16 amino acids. Germline assignment: CDR1 LNHDA and CDR2 SQIVND (reference sequence). This CDR3 reads CASSIRGRGSYNEQFF. The DNA for the CDR3 is TGTGCCAGTAGTATCAGGGGTAGGGGCTCCTACAATGAGCAGTTCTTC.

The CDR3 region is CASSPHLWAYNYGYTF. The CDR3 coding sequence is TGTGCCAGTAGTCCGCACCTCTGGGCCTATAACTATGGCTACACCTTC. V usage is TRBV19 and J usage is TRBJ1-2; no reliable D call. Germline assignment: CDR1 LNHDA and CDR2 SQIVND (reference sequence). This CDR3 is built from 16 residues. The ends were cut back, 5 bases at V and 1 base at J, with 17 bases in the middle.

This clone was seen a single time. The chain recombines TRBV15 with TRBJ1-2; D is unclear. CDR3 length: 13 residues. CDR1 LNHNV and CDR2 YYDKDF come from the germline V gene (reference sequence). V dropped 0 bases and J dropped 8 bases, with 10 bases sitting between them. CDR3 region: CATSRETKGGYTF. In DNA, the CDR3 is TGTGCCACCAGCAGAGAGACAAAAGGAGGCTACACCTTC.

The chain uses TRBV18 and TRBJ1-5; no clear D. Trimming removed 8 bases from V and 2 bases from J, with 10 bases in between. Germline CDR1 and CDR2: KGHSH and LQKENI. The CDR3 is 13 amino acids. CDR3 nucleotide sequence: TGTGCCAGCGCCGGGGATCGCAATCAGCCCCAGCATTTT. This translates into CASAGDRNQPQHF.

V is TRBV19 and J is TRBJ1-6, with 7 nucleotides matching TRBD1. V was pared by 4 bases and J by 5 bases, with 2 bases of the junction left unmatched. The CDR3 covers 14 residues. Looked up from germline, CDR1 is LNHDA and CDR2 is SQIVND (reference sequence). The CDR3 nucleotides are TGTGCCAGTAGTAACAGGGGAGATAATTCACCCCTCCACTTT. Residues: CASSNRGDNSPLHF.

The chain uses TRBV4-3 and TRBJ1-2, with D possibly TRBD1 on 5 matching bases. This CDR3 has 17 amino acids. Germline loops: CDR1 LGHNA, CDR2 YSLEER. V lost 4 bases, J lost 0 bases, and 18 bases lay in between. The CDR3 bases are TGCGCCAGCAGCCCGGGACGGTGGGGGGTAGCTAACTATGGCTACACCTTC. Its translation: CASSPGRWGVANYGYTF.

The V and J genes are TRBV3-1 (or the pseudogene TRBV3-2) and TRBJ1-2, with D perhaps matching TRBD1 (5 bases). Germline V gene sequence: CDR1 LGHDT, CDR2 YNNKEL (reference sequence). V lost 4 bases and J lost 2, with 17 bases in between. This CDR3 contains 16 residues. Written as DNA, the CDR3 is TGTGCCAGCAGCCTTTGGGACTCCGCCGGAAACTATGGCTACACCTTC. Amino acids: CASSLWDSAGNYGYTF.

V and J are TRBV6-5 and TRBJ1-1; D is possibly TRBD1 (6 bases). Trimming shortened V by 9 bases and J by 1 base, and 12 bases separated the two germline ends. Looked up from germline, CDR1 is MNHEY and CDR2 is SVGAGI. The CDR3 has 13 residues. As DNA, the CDR3 is TGTGCCAGTAATACAGGGCAGAACACTGAAGCTTTCTTT. This translates into CASNTGQNTEAFF.

This clone has a handful of counts. CDR3 in amino acids: CASSHNKASGLAGAGTDTQYF. DNA of the CDR3: TGTGCCAGCAGCCACAATAAGGCTTCGGGACTAGCGGGAGCAGGCACAGATACGCAGTATTTT. The chain employs TRBV6-6 and TRBJ2-3, with 14 bases fitting TRBD2. Trimming at V came to 6 bases and at J to 1 base, leaving 18 bases not matched to a gene. The CDR3 spans 21 residues. Germline CDR1 and CDR2: MNHNY and SVGAGI (reference sequence).

This rearrangement joins TRBV19 to TRBJ1-4, with no clear D. There are 18 residues in the CDR3. Trimming left V 3 bases short and J 0 bases short, with 17 bases between. The germline V gene has CDR1 LNHDA and CDR2 SQIVND (reference sequence). In nucleotides, the CDR3 is TGTGCCAGTAGTATCCCCGGCCGGGGAGGCACAACTAATGAAAAACTGTTTTTT. This sequence encodes CASSIPGRGGTTNEKLFF.

This clone was observed a handful of times. The chain recombines TRBV5-6 with TRBJ1-2; D remains unclear. V was trimmed by 4 bases and J by 7 bases, leaving 14 bases between them. Germline V gives CDR1 SGHDT, CDR2 YYEEEE. The CDR3 sequence is 13 residues long. This chain's CDR3 is CASSPTSMVGYTF. As DNA, the CDR3 is TGTGCCAGCAGCCCAACTTCAATGGTTGGCTACACCTTC.

The chain employs TRBV5-3 and TRBJ1-2; maybe TRBD1 (5 bases). TRBV5-3 is sorted into the ORF group, with uncertain function. V lost 7 bases to trimming and J lost 3 bases, with 13 bases between them. This CDR3 is 13 amino acids long. The CDR3 reads CARGTGKYYGYTF. CDR3 nucleotide sequence: TGTGCCAGAGGAACAGGAAAATACTATGGCTACACCTTC.

The chain links TRBV28 to TRBJ1-4; D gene ambiguous. CDR1 and CDR2 (germline): MDHEN, SYDVKM. This CDR3 has 14 residues. V lost 2 bases to trimming and J lost 4 bases, with 8 bases between them. CDR3 sequence: CASSLGGFNEKLFF. For the CDR3, the DNA is TGTGCCAGCAGTTTAGGTGGCTTTAATGAAAAACTGTTTTTT. The full variable domain, rest sourced from reference TRBV28 and TRBJ1-4, is DVKVTQSSRYLVKRTGEKVFLECVQDMDHENMFWYRQDPGLGLRLIYFSYDVKMKEKGDIPEGYSVSREKKERFSLILESASTNQTSMYLCASSLGGFNEKLFFGSGTQLSVL.

J is TRBJ2-1 and V is TRBV3-1 (or the pseudogene TRBV3-2); D is possibly TRBD1 (6 bases). The V and J ends lost 4 bases and 6 bases respectively, with 16 bases between them. In germline, CDR1 is LGHDT, CDR2 YNNKEL (reference sequence). The CDR3 is made up of 15 amino acids. CDR3 region: CASSPTRQVANEQFF. The CDR3 region has the DNA TGTGCCAGCAGCCCTACTCGACAGGTAGCCAATGAGCAGTTCTTC.

This rearrangement joins TRBV19 to TRBJ1-1, with 8 bases that match TRBD1. Germline V CDR1 and CDR2: LNHDA, SQIVND (reference sequence). V lost 6 bases, J lost 4 bases, and 4 bases stayed unmatched. This CDR3 spans 13 amino acids. As DNA, the CDR3 is TGTGCCAGTAGCAATACAGGGGGCACTGAAGCTTTCTTT. This codes for CASSNTGGTEAFF. Full variable domain (outside the CDR3, taken from reference TRBV19 and TRBJ1-1): DGGITQSPKYLFRKEGQNVTLSCEQNLNHDAMYWYRQDPGQGLRLIYYSQIVNDFQKGDIAEGYSVSREKKESFPLTVTSAQKNPTAFYLCASSNTGGTEAFFGQGTRLTVV.

The sample holds a few counts of this clone. V is TRBV6-2 or TRBV6-3 and J is TRBJ1-1; 8 bases agree with TRBD1. V was clipped by 6 bases and J by 2 bases; unmatched bases: 8. CDR1 is MNHEY and CDR2 is SVGEGT in the germline V gene. CDR3 size: 15 residues. The CDR3: CASSRPGQGNTEAFF. The CDR3 DNA is TGTGCCAGCAGCCGACCTGGACAGGGTAACACTGAAGCTTTCTTT.

The genes are TRBV18 and TRBJ2-7; 12 nucleotides align to TRBD2. The CDR3 sequence is 16 residues long. Germline V gene data show CDR1 as KGHSH and CDR2 as LQKENI. The junction had 8 bases not matched to a gene; V was cut back by 6 bases and J by 2 bases. The CDR3 DNA reads TGTGCCAGCTCCCCGGGGACTAGCGGGCCTACCTACGAGCAGTACTTC. The encoded protein is CASSPGTSGPTYEQYF.

The genes are TRBV28 and TRBJ2-5, with D tentatively TRBD1 (5 bases). CDR3 length: 16 residues. From germline, CDR1 is MDHEN and CDR2 SYDVKM. V was pared by 2 bases and J by 1 base, with 14 bases between. CDR3 in DNA: TGTGCCAGCAGTTTAACCCTTAGCAGGGTCCAAGAGACCCAGTACTTC. Translated, it gives CASSLTLSRVQETQYF. Using reference TRBV28 and TRBJ2-5 for the parts outside the CDR3, the full variable domain is DVKVTQSSRYLVKRTGEKVFLECVQDMDHENMFWYRQDPGLGLRLIYFSYDVKMKEKGDIPEGYSVSREKKERFSLILESASTNQTSMYLCASSLTLSRVQETQYFGPGTRLLVL.

The CDR3 is CASSKQGNGGETQYF. The CDR3 nucleotides read TGTGCCAGCAGTAAACAGGGAAATGGGGGAGAGACCCAGTACTTC. This chain connects TRBV6-5 to TRBJ2-5, with D possibly being TRBD1 (6 bases). Trimming took 5 bases from V and 4 from J, leaving 17 bases between them. CDR3 length equals 15 residues. The germline CDR1 and CDR2 sequences are MNHEY and SVGAGI.

The chain carries TRBV5-4 and TRBJ2-7; 7 positions agree with TRBD2. Germline CDR1 reads SGHNT; CDR2 reads YYREEE (reference sequence). Germline trimming cut 3 bases from V and 3 bases from J; bases unmatched to any gene: 9. There are 15 residues in the CDR3. CDR3 in DNA: TGTGCCAGCAGCTCTGGGGGGGGGTCCCACTACGAGCAGTACTTC. Translated, it gives CASSSGGGSHYEQYF.

J is TRBJ2-2 and V is TRBV6-1; no definite D call. The CDR3 contains 16 residues. Trimming shortened V by 1 base and J by 0 bases, and 9 bases separated the two germline ends. Germline CDR1 reads MNHNS; CDR2 reads SASEGT. CDR3 region: CASSEGAPSNTGELFF. CDR3 DNA: TGTGCCAGCAGTGAAGGCGCGCCGTCGAACACCGGGGAGCTGTTTTTT.

V gene TRBV5-4 combines with J gene TRBJ2-7, with TRBD1 matching over 10 bases. The length of the CDR3 is 16 residues. The V gene's germline CDR1 is SGHNT and CDR2 YYREEE (reference sequence). After removal of 4 bases from V and 3 bases from J, the junction contained 10 bases not matched to a gene. The CDR3 coding sequence is TGTGCCAGCAGCCCCTCCCGGGACAGGGGATTCTACGAGCAGTACTTC. Its protein product is CASSPSRDRGFYEQYF.

The rearrangement uses TRBV6-2 or TRBV6-3 and TRBJ2-3, with D possibly matching TRBD1 (7 bases). The CDR3 is 18 amino acids. The V and J ends lost 3 bases and 3 bases respectively, with 22 bases between them. Looked up from germline, CDR1 is MNHEY and CDR2 is SVGEGT. CDR3 in amino acids: CASSYSHQGGVRTDTQYF. The CDR3 DNA reads TGTGCCAGCAGTTATAGTCATCAGGGGGGCGTTAGAACAGATACGCAGTATTTT.

In DNA, the CDR3 is TGTGCCAGCAGCTCAATCAAAGAGACCCAGTACTTC. Amino acid sequence: CASSSIKETQYF. The rearrangement links TRBV11-2 to TRBJ2-5, with no clear D. Germline CDR1 and CDR2: SGHAT and FQNNGV. The CDR3 sequence is 12 residues long. Trimming removed 4 bases from V and 3 bases from J, with 6 bases in between.

J is TRBJ1-2 and V is TRBV28, with TRBD1 identical over 7 bases. The V gene end was trimmed by 10 bases and the J gene end by 8 bases; junction bases not matched to a gene: 10. Looked up from germline, CDR1 is MDHEN and CDR2 is SYDVKM. The CDR3 totals 12 residues. In DNA, the CDR3 is TGTGCCACCCAGGGGGGTTTAATAGGCTACACCTTC. Translation: CATQGGLIGYTF.

The chain combines TRBV5-1 with TRBJ1-1; 7 bases are shared with TRBD1. Germline CDR1 is SGHRS and CDR2 is YFSETQ. V dropped 5 bases and J dropped 1; count of bases not matched to a gene: 5. The CDR3 is 14 residues long. CDR3 region: CASRLGQQNTEAFF. As DNA, the CDR3 is TGCGCCAGCAGGCTGGGACAGCAGAACACTGAAGCTTTCTTT.

The chain is built from TRBV6-1 and TRBJ2-7; 8 bases are a match to TRBD1. The CDR3 is made up of 16 amino acids. The V segment lost 4 bases and the J segment 0 bases; nucleotides outside the gene matches: 8. Germline CDR1 and CDR2: MNHNS and SASEGT. CDR3 loop: CASSGAGGKSSYEQYF. CDR3 coding DNA: TGTGCCAGCAGTGGAGCAGGGGGCAAGAGCTCCTACGAGCAGTACTTC.